These T cell receptor beta chains were read from a single sample in a study of post-analysis software for immune sequencing data. TCRdb processed the PCR reads anew with MiXCR; each CDR3 protein has one entry. In the table there are hundreds of thousands of distinct CDR3 sequences, approximately 60% of which are singletons. What was sequenced was blood. These receptors originate from a girl aged 2 to 10 with multiple sclerosis. Both conserved end residues are trimmed from each CDR3. Each record gives: D gene, J gene, V gene, CDR3 protein. The D gene is left open where the match is weak.

d_gene: .; j_gene: TRBJ2-7; v_gene: TRBV11-2; CDR3aa: AGSLAGPYEQY
d_gene: .; j_gene: TRBJ2-3; v_gene: TRBV5-1; CDR3aa: ASSLTPPGGLSTDTQY
d_gene: .; j_gene: TRBJ2-7; v_gene: TRBV13; CDR3aa: ASSPSTEQY
d_gene: .; j_gene: TRBJ2-7; v_gene: TRBV15; CDR3aa: ATSRILGPYEQY
d_gene: .; j_gene: TRBJ2-1; v_gene: TRBV7-9; CDR3aa: ASSPAGTGHNEQF
d_gene: .; j_gene: TRBJ2-1; v_gene: TRBV12-3/TRBV12-4; CDR3aa: ASSSHRVRVDEQF
d_gene: TRBD2; j_gene: TRBJ2-7; v_gene: TRBV5-6; CDR3aa: ASSLGTSGHTSYEQY
d_gene: TRBD1; j_gene: TRBJ2-1; v_gene: TRBV15; CDR3aa: ATSSGTDNEQF
d_gene: .; j_gene: TRBJ2-1; v_gene: TRBV20-1; CDR3aa: SARFDGSSSYNEQF
d_gene: .; j_gene: TRBJ2-1; v_gene: TRBV9; CDR3aa: ASSVGGVDEQF
d_gene: .; j_gene: TRBJ2-5; v_gene: TRBV20-1; CDR3aa: SARDGRYQETQY
d_gene: .; j_gene: TRBJ2-1; v_gene: TRBV7-3; CDR3aa: ASRQKSGAGGGDEQF
d_gene: TRBD1; j_gene: TRBJ1-2; v_gene: TRBV5-1; CDR3aa: ASSQGASYGYT
d_gene: TRBD1; j_gene: TRBJ1-5; v_gene: TRBV5-1; CDR3aa: ASSHPDRGDQPQH
d_gene: .; j_gene: TRBJ2-1; v_gene: TRBV20-1; CDR3aa: SARGSGMSSYNEQF
d_gene: TRBD2; j_gene: TRBJ2-5; v_gene: TRBV5-1; CDR3aa: ASGLLAGPQETQY
d_gene: .; j_gene: TRBJ1-1; v_gene: TRBV14; CDR3aa: ASSQENGENTEAF
d_gene: .; j_gene: TRBJ1-1; v_gene: TRBV3-1; CDR3aa: ASSQVNPGIAEAF
d_gene: .; j_gene: TRBJ2-5; v_gene: TRBV5-1; CDR3aa: ASSLHWQETQY
d_gene: .; j_gene: TRBJ1-2; v_gene: TRBV12-3/TRBV12-4; CDR3aa: ASSPPRGQGHT
d_gene: TRBD2; j_gene: TRBJ2-3; v_gene: TRBV29-1; CDR3aa: SHRGGNTDTQY
d_gene: .; j_gene: TRBJ2-7; v_gene: TRBV20-1; CDR3aa: SARDREGAIYEQY
d_gene: TRBD2; j_gene: TRBJ2-3; v_gene: TRBV29-1; CDR3aa: SVGYGTSETDTQY
d_gene: TRBD1; j_gene: TRBJ1-5; v_gene: TRBV5-6; CDR3aa: ASSLGMAGTGDQPQH
d_gene: .; j_gene: TRBJ2-3; v_gene: TRBV6-2/TRBV6-3; CDR3aa: ASSSSGPLGITDTQY
d_gene: TRBD2; j_gene: TRBJ2-1; v_gene: TRBV20-1; CDR3aa: SASRRGGRGKFNEQF
d_gene: .; j_gene: TRBJ2-7; v_gene: TRBV9; CDR3aa: ASSVGHGDYEQY
d_gene: .; j_gene: TRBJ1-1; v_gene: TRBV7-9; CDR3aa: ASSLATQIEAF
d_gene: TRBD2; j_gene: TRBJ2-3; v_gene: TRBV6-1; CDR3aa: ASSELAGVDTQY
d_gene: .; j_gene: TRBJ1-2; v_gene: TRBV10-3; CDR3aa: AISEMMGGYGYT
d_gene: .; j_gene: TRBJ2-1; v_gene: TRBV12-3/TRBV12-4; CDR3aa: ASSDVGVNEQF
d_gene: TRBD1; j_gene: TRBJ2-6; v_gene: TRBV7-2; CDR3aa: ASRGTGSFAGANVLT
d_gene: .; j_gene: TRBJ2-1; v_gene: TRBV2; CDR3aa: ASSNRGPNEQF
d_gene: TRBD2; j_gene: TRBJ2-5; v_gene: TRBV6-6; CDR3aa: ASSYFGLAEETQY
d_gene: TRBD2; j_gene: TRBJ2-2; v_gene: TRBV6-2/TRBV6-3; CDR3aa: ASKTSGGGNTGELF
d_gene: .; j_gene: TRBJ1-2; v_gene: TRBV28; CDR3aa: ASSQWRAANYGYT
d_gene: .; j_gene: TRBJ2-7; v_gene: TRBV6-5; CDR3aa: ASSQGMSSYEQY
d_gene: TRBD1; j_gene: TRBJ2-1; v_gene: TRBV27; CDR3aa: ASSSGTGWLNEQF
d_gene: .; j_gene: TRBJ2-5; v_gene: TRBV7-9; CDR3aa: ASSFDPAETQY
d_gene: .; j_gene: TRBJ1-2; v_gene: TRBV6-5; CDR3aa: ASRYREDYGYT
d_gene: TRBD1; j_gene: TRBJ1-6; v_gene: TRBV7-2; CDR3aa: ASSLQSGTGFHSPLH